This T cell receptor (beta chain) was identified in a study of T cell responses to AZD1222 COVID-19 vaccine. Findings and limits, study-wide: Most donors were white British and more were female, and clonal diversity was possibly underestimated. The study found vaccine-associated CD4 TCRs spanning spike, dominant at 160-218 and 743-854. Repertoires were obtained only post-peak T cell response.

As concerns this clone: As yet, its antigen is unknown.

Method: immunoSEQ multiplex PCR; TCRdb's copy keeps in-frame clones and lacks some. The sample lists around 87,000 clones, around 89% occurring once. The material was peripheral blood, obtained 28 days after the second AZD1222 dose. The sequence was obtained from an adult who received the AZD1222 COVID-19 vaccine.

The CDR3 DNA reads TGTGCCAGCAGCTTCGGGCTAGCGGGTTACCCGTATTTT. Translation: CASSFGLAGYPYF. The chain combines TRBV11-1 with TRBJ2-3; TRBD2 agrees at 8 bases. The CDR3 consists of 13 residues. With V trimmed by 3 bases and J by 14 bases, 10 bases remained unmatched. CDR1 SGHAT and CDR2 FQDESV come from the germline V gene (reference sequence).